Listed below are T cell receptor beta chains from one sample, sequenced in a study of blood T cell repertoires in COVID-19. TCRdb's table, derived via immunoSEQ multiplex PCR, lists solely in-frame clones and lacks some. The table includes some 180,000 clones, roughly 84% detected once. The specimen was peripheral blood. The receptors derive from a human donor in a cohort sampled during active COVID-19. Each CDR3 is given with its conserved first and last residue.

>TRBJ2-1|TRBV27
CASSPLAGVSYNEQFF
>TRBJ2-6|TRBV9
CASSTQGKSSGANVLTF
>TRBJ2-7|TRBV4-2
CASSEGGAGSYEQYF
>TRBJ1-5|TRBV6-1
CASRPTGGLPQHF
>TRBJ2-2|TRBV4-1
CASSQASGANTGELFF
>TRBJ1-2|TRBV9
CASSVGNRMNYGYTF
>TRBJ1-1|TRBV11-2
CASSLAGHGNTEAFF
>TRBJ2-2|TRBV7-2
CASSSYRDRNTGELFF
>TRBJ2-5|TRBV5-1
CASSGRVIGETQYF
>TRBJ2-7|TRBV7-2
CASSESSRGPYEQYF
>TRBJ2-1|TRBV6-5
CASSLDRENEQFF
>TRBJ2-7|TRBV28
CASSVFWAGEHEQYF
>TRBJ1-5|TRBV10-2
CASSGLKNQPQHF